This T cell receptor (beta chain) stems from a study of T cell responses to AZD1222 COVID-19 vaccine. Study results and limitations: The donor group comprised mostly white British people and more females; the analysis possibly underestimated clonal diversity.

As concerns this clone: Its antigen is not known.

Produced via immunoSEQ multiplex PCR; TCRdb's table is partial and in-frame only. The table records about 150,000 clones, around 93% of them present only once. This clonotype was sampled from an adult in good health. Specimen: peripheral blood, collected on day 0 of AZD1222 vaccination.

CDR3 amino acids: CASSQTGTDGYTF. The CDR3 DNA follows: TGTGCCAGCAGTCAAACAGGTACTGATGGCTACACCTTC. The chain links TRBV12-3 or TRBV12-4 to TRBJ1-2; maybe TRBD1 (5 bases). The ends were cut back, 5 bases at V and 6 bases at J, with 13 bases in the middle. The CDR3 runs to 13 residues.